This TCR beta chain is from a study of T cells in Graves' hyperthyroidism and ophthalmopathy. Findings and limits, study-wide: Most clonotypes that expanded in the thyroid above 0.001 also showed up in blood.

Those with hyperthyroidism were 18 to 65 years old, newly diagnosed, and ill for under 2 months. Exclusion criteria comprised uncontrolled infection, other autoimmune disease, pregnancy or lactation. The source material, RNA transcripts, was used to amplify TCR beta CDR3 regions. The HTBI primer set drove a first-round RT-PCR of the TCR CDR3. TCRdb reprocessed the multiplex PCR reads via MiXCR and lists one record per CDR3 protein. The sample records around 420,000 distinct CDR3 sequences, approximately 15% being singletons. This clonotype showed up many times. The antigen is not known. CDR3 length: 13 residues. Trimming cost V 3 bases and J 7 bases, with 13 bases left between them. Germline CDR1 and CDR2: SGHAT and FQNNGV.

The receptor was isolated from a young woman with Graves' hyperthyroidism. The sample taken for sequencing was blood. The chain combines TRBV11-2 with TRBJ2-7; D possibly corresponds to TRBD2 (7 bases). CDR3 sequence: CASSFAGAGEQYF. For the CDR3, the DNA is TGTGCCAGCAGCTTCGCGGGGGCGGGGGAGCAGTACTTC.